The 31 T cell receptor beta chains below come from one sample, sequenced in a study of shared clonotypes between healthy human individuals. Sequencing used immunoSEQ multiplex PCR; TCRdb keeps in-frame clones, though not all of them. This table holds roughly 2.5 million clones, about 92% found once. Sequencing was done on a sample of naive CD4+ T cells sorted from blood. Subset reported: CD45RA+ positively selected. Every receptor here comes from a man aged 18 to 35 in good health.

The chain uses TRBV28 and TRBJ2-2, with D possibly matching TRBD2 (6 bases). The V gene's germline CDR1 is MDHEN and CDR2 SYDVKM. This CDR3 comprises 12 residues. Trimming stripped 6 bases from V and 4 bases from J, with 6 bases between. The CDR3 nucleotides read TGTGCCAGCAGGGAGGGCACCGGGGAGCTGTTTTTT. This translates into CASREGTGELFF.

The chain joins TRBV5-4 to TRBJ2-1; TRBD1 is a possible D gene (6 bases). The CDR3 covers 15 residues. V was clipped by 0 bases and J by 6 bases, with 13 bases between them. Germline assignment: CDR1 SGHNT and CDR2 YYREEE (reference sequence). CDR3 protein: CASSLDLQGGNEQFF. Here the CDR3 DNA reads TGTGCCAGCAGCTTGGATTTGCAAGGGGGCAATGAGCAGTTCTTC.

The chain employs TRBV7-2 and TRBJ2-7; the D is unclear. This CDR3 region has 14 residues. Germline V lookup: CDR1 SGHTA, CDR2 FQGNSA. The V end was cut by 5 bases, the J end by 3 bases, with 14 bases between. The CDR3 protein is CASSASRWVYEQYF. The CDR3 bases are TGTGCCAGCAGCGCAAGCCGTTGGGTCTACGAGCAGTACTTC.

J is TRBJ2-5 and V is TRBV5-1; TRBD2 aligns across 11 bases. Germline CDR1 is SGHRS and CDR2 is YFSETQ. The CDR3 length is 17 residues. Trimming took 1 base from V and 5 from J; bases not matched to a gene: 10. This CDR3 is CASSLMALAGGGETQYF. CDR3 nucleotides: TGCGCCAGCAGCTTGATGGCCCTAGCGGGAGGCGGCGAGACCCAGTACTTC.

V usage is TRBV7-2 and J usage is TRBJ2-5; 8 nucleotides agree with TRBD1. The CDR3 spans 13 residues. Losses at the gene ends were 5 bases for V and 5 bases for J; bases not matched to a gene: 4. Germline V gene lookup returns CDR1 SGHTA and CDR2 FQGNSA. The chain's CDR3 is CASSQGQVETQYF. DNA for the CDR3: TGTGCCAGCAGCCAGGGACAGGTTGAGACCCAGTACTTC.

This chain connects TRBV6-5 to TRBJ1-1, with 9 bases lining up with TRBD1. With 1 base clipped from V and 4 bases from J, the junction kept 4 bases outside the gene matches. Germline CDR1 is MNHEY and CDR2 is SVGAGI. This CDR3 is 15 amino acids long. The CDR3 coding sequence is TGTGCCAGCAGTTACTGGGGGACAGGGACCACTGAAGCTTTCTTT. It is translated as CASSYWGTGTTEAFF.

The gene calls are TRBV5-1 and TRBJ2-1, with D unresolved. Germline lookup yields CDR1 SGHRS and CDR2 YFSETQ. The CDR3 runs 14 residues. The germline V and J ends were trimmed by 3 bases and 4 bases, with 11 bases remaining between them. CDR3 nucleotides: TGCGCCAGCAGCTCGAACGGCCGGTACAATGAGCAGTTCTTC. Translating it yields CASSSNGRYNEQFF.

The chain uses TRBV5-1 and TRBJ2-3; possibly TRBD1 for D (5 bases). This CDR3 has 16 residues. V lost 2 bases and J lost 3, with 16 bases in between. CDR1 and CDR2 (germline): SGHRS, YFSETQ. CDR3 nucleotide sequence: TGCGCCAGCAGCTTTTTGGGGCAGGCAGGGACAGATACGCAGTATTTT. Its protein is CASSFLGQAGTDTQYF.

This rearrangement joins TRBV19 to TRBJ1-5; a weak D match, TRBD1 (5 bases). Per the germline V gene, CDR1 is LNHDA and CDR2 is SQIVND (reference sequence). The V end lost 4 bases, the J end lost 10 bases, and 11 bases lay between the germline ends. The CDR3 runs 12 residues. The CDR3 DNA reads TGTGCCAGTAGTAGCAGAGGGGCACCCCAGCATTTT. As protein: CASSSRGAPQHF.

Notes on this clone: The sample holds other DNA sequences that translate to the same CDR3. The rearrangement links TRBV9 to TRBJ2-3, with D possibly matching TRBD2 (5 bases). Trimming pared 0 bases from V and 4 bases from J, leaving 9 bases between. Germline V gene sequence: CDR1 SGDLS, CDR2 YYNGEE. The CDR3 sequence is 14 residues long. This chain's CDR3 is CASSVGSGPDTQYF. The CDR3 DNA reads TGTGCCAGCAGCGTAGGAAGCGGCCCAGATACGCAGTATTTT.

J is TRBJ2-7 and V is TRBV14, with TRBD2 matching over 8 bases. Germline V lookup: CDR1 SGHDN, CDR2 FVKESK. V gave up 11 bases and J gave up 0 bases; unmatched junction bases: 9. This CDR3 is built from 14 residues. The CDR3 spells CAEHAGGYSYEQYF. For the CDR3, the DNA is TGTGCCGAGCACGCGGGGGGCTACTCCTACGAGCAGTACTTC.

In nucleotides, the CDR3 is TGTGCCAGCATCGCTACCGGGACCAAAGGGGAGACCCAGTACTTC. Its translation: CASIATGTKGETQYF. The chain carries TRBV28 and TRBJ2-5; D tentatively reads TRBD1 or TRBD2 (5 bases each). This CDR3 has 15 residues. Germline-derived CDR1 and CDR2 are MDHEN and SYDVKM. Between the trimmed V and J ends, which lost 7 bases and 5 bases, there was a span of 20 bases.

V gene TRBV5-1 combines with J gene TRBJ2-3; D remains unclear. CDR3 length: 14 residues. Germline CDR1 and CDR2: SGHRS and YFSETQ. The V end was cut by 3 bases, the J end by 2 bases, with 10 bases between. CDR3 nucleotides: TGCGCCAGCAGCTCGATAGGGCCCACAGATACGCAGTATTTT. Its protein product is CASSSIGPTDTQYF.

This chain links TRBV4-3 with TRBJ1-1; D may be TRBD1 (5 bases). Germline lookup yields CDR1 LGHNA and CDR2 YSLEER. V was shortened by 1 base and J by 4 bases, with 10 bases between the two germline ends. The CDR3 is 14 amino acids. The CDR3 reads CASSQVWGGTEAFF. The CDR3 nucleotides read TGCGCCAGCAGCCAAGTTTGGGGCGGCACTGAAGCTTTCTTT.

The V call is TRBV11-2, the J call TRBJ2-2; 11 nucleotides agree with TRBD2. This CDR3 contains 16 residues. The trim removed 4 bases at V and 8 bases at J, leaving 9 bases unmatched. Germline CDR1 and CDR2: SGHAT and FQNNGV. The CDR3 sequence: CASSSMGLAVMGELFF. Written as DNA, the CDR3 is TGTGCCAGCAGCTCAATGGGACTAGCGGTCATGGGGGAGCTGTTTTTT.

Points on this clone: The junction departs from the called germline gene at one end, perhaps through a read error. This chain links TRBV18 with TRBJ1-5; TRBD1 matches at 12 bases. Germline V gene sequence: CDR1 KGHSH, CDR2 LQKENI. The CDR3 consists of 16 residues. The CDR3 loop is CASSQPGTGGNQPQHF. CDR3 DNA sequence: TGTGCCAGCTCACAACCCGGGACAGGGGGCAACCAGCCCCAGCATTTT.

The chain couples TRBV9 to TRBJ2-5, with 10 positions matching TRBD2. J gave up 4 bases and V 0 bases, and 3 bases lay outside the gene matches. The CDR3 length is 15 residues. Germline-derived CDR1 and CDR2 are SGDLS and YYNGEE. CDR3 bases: TGTGCCAGCAGCGTAGATAGCGGGGGGTTAGAGACCCAGTACTTC. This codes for CASSVDSGGLETQYF.

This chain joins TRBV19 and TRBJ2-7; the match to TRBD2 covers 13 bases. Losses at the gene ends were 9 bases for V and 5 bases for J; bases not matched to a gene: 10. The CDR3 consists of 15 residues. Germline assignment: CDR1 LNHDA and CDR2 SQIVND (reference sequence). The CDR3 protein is CASTLGTSGIDEQYF. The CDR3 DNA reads TGTGCCAGCACTCTAGGGACTAGCGGGATCGACGAGCAGTACTTC.

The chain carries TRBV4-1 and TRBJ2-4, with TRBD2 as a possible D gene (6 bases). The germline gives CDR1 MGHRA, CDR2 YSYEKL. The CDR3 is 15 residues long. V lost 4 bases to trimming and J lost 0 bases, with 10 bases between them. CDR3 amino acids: CASSPPGLAKNIQYF. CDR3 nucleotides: TGCGCCAGCAGCCCGCCGGGACTAGCCAAAAACATTCAGTACTTC.

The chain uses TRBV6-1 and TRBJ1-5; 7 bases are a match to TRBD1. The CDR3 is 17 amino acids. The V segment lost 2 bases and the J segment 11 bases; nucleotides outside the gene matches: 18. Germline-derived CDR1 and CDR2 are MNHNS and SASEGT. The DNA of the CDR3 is TGTGCCAGCAGTGAATCGCTTCCGTCAGGGGGGTGGGTGACCCAGCATTTT. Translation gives CASSESLPSGGWVTQHF.

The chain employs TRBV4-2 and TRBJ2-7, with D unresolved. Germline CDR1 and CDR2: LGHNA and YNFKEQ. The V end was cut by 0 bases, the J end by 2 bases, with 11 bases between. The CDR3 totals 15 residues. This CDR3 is CASSQDFVGTYEQYF. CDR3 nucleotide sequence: TGTGCCAGCAGCCAAGATTTTGTAGGTACCTACGAGCAGTACTTC.

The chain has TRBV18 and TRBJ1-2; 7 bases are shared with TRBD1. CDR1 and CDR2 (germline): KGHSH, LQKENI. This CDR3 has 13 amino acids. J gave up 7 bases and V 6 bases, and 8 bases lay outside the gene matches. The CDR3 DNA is TGTGCCAGCTCTCGTACAGGGGACGCTGGCTACACCTTC. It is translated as CASSRTGDAGYTF.

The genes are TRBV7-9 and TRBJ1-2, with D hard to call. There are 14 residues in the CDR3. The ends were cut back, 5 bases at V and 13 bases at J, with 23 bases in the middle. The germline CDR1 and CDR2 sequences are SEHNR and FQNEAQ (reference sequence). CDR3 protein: CASSLGLNVGFVTF. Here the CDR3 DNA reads TGTGCCAGCAGCCTTGGACTGAATGTGGGGTTTGTCACCTTC.

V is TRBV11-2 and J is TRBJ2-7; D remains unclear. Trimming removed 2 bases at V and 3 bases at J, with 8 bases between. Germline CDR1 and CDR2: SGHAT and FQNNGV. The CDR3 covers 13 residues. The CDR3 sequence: CASSLWQLYEQYF. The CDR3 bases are TGTGCCAGCAGCTTATGGCAGCTCTACGAGCAGTACTTC.

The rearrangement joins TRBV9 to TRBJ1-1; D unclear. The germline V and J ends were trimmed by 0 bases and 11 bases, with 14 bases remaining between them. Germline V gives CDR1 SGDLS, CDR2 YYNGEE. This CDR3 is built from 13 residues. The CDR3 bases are TGTGCCAGCAGCGTAGACCCTACCCTTGCGGCTTTCTTT. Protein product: CASSVDPTLAAFF.

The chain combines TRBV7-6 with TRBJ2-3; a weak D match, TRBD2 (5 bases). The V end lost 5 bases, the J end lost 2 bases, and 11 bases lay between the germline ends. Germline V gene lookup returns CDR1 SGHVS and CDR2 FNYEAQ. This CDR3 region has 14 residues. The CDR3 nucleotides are TGTGCCAGCAGCCCGCGGGCCTACACAGATACGCAGTATTTT. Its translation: CASSPRAYTDTQYF.

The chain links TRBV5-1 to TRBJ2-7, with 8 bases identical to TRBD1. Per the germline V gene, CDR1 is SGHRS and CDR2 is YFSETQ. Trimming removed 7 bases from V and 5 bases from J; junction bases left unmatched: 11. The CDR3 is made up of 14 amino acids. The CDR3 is CASSRDRTVHEQYF. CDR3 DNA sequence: TGCGCCAGCTCCCGGGACAGGACCGTCCACGAGCAGTACTTC.

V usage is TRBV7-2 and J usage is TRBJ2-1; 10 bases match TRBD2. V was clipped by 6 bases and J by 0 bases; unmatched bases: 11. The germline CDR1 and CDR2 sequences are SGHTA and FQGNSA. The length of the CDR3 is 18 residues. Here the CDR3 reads CASSLRLLAGSSYNEQFF. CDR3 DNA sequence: TGTGCCAGCAGTCTTAGGTTACTAGCGGGGAGCTCCTACAATGAGCAGTTCTTC.

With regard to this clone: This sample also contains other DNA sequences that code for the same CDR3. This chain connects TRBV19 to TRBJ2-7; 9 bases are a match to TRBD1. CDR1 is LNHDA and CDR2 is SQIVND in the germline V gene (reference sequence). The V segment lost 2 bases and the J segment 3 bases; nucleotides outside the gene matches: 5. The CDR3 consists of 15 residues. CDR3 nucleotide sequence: TGTGCCAGTAGTATATCCGGGACAGGGAGCTACGAGCAGTACTTC. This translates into CASSISGTGSYEQYF.

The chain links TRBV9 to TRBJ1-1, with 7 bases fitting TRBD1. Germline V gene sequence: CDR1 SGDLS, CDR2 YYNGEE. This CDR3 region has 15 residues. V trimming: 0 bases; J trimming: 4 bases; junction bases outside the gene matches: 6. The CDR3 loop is CASSVDLRQGTEAFF. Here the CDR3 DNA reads TGTGCCAGCAGCGTAGACCTCCGACAGGGCACTGAAGCTTTCTTT.

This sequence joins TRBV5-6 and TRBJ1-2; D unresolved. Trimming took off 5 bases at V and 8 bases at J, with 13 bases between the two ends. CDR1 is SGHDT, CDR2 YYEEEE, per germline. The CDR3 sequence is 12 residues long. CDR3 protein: CASSPDKGGYTF. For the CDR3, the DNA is TGTGCCAGCAGTCCAGACAAAGGGGGCTACACCTTC.